One and the same sample provided the 30 T cell receptor beta chains below, sequenced in a study of blood T cell repertoires in COVID-19. The protocol was immunoSEQ multiplex PCR, while the TCRdb copy is restricted to in-frame clones and leaves out a portion. Here the sample spans some 250,000 clones, approximately 81% being singletons. Sequencing was performed on peripheral blood. These receptors came from a woman in her late teens or twenties with acute or convalescent COVID-19.

The chain uses TRBV2 and TRBJ1-3; D gene ambiguous. The CDR3 contains 11 residues. V was trimmed by 7 bases and J by 4 bases, leaving 5 bases between them. Germline CDR1 and CDR2: SNHLY and FYNNEI. CDR3 bases: TGTGCCAGCACGGGGGGAAACACCATATATTTT. It encodes CASTGGNTIYF.

V gene TRBV5-6 combines with J gene TRBJ2-7; D gene ambiguous. The V end was cut by 0 bases, the J end by 0 bases, with 10 bases between. Germline values: CDR1 SGHDT, CDR2 YYEEEE. The CDR3 is 15 amino acids. The CDR3: CASSLARISSYEQYF. In DNA, the CDR3 is TGTGCCAGCAGCTTGGCCAGGATAAGCTCCTACGAGCAGTACTTC. The entire variable domain, with the rest obtained from reference TRBV5-6 and TRBJ2-7, is as follows: DAGVTQSPTHLIKTRGQQVTLRCSPKSGHDTVSWYQQALGQGPQFIFQYYEEEERQRGNFPDRFSGHQFPNYSSELNVNALLLGDSALYLCASSLARISSYEQYFGPGTRLTVT.

The chain recombines TRBV20-1 with TRBJ1-1; no reliable D call. The germline V gene encodes CDR1 DFQATT and CDR2 SNEGSKA (reference sequence). The CDR3 has 11 amino acids. The ends were cut back, 7 bases at V and 2 bases at J, with 8 bases in the middle. CDR3 sequence reads: CSVGENTEAFF. In nucleotides, the CDR3 is TGCAGTGTCGGGGAAAACACTGAAGCTTTCTTT.

This clone was counted between two and nine times. CDR3 residues: CASSLGLAGGLYEQFF. Written as DNA, the CDR3 is TGTGCCAGCAGCTTAGGCCTAGCGGGAGGGCTTTATGAGCAGTTCTTC. The chain carries TRBV7-2 and TRBJ2-1; 12 bases match TRBD2. J lost 8 bases, V lost 1 base, and 6 bases had no gene match. The germline gives CDR1 SGHTA, CDR2 FQGNSA. This CDR3 spans 16 amino acids.

The V and J genes are TRBV7-9 and TRBJ2-5; 7 bases agree with TRBD1. The V segment lost 5 bases and the J segment 5 bases; nucleotides outside the gene matches: 11. This CDR3 spans 15 amino acids. Germline V gives CDR1 SEHNR, CDR2 FQNEAQ (reference sequence). DNA of the CDR3: TGTGCCAGCAGCCCCCGACAGGGCTCAGGGGAGACCCAGTACTTC. Encoded protein: CASSPRQGSGETQYF.

With regard to this clone: Other nucleotide sequences from this sample produce the same CDR3. This chain joins TRBV19 and TRBJ2-7; D gene ambiguous. The CDR3 totals 13 residues. Trimming left V 3 bases short and J 2 bases short, with 8 bases between. From germline, CDR1 is LNHDA and CDR2 SQIVND (reference sequence). CDR3 coding DNA: TGTGCCAGTAGTATTGCCGGAGCCTACGAGCAGTACTTC. Translating it yields CASSIAGAYEQYF.

This chain joins TRBV5-1 and TRBJ2-6, with D perhaps TRBD2 (6 bases). The germline V gene encodes CDR1 SGHRS and CDR2 YFSETQ. Between the trimmed V and J ends, which lost 3 bases and 0 bases, there was a span of 7 bases. The length of the CDR3 is 15 residues. CDR3 nucleotides: TGCGCCAGCAGCTGGGGAGGCTCTGGGGCCAACGTCCTGACTTTC. It codes for CASSWGGSGANVLTF.

The V call is TRBV3-1 (or the pseudogene TRBV3-2), the J call TRBJ2-5, with no clear D. CDR1 is LGHDT, CDR2 YNNKEL, per germline (reference sequence). The CDR3 is 12 amino acids. Between the trimmed V and J ends, which lost 1 base and 4 bases, there was a span of 4 bases. DNA of the CDR3: TGTGCCAGCAGCCAAGGAGGAGAGACCCAGTACTTC. Protein: CASSQGGETQYF.

The J gene is TRBJ2-7, the V gene TRBV29-1; TRBD2 matches at 10 bases. Germline lookup yields CDR1 SQVTM and CDR2 ANQGSEA. The CDR3 length is 16 residues. Trimming took 3 bases from V and 0 from J; bases not matched to a gene: 8. The CDR3 bases are TGCAGCGTTGAGCTAGCGGGAGAGGGTCCCTCCTACGAGCAGTACTTC. Encoded protein: CSVELAGEGPSYEQYF.

This clone was recorded only once. The rearrangement uses TRBV9 and TRBJ2-7, with 11 bases aligning to TRBD2. The CDR3 is 16 residues long. Germline V gene sequence: CDR1 SGDLS, CDR2 YYNGEE. Trimming cost V 4 bases and J 4 bases; bases outside gene matches: 10. This chain's CDR3 is CASSPRTSGPGYEQYF. The CDR3 DNA reads as TGTGCCAGCAGCCCCCGGACTAGCGGGCCTGGTTACGAGCAGTACTTC.

The sample holds a few counts of this clone. CDR3 nucleotides: TGTGCCAGTAGTATCCACAGACTCAGGGTATACGGCTACACCTTC. This encodes CASSIHRLRVYGYTF. This chain joins TRBV19 and TRBJ1-2; D perhaps matches TRBD1 (5 bases). CDR3 length equals 15 residues. The V gene's germline CDR1 is LNHDA and CDR2 SQIVND (reference sequence). V lost 3 bases to trimming and J lost 8 bases, with 19 bases between them.

V is TRBV18 and J is TRBJ2-7; 11 bases line up with TRBD1. The V gene's germline CDR1 is KGHSH and CDR2 LQKENI. The CDR3 covers 13 residues. V lost 6 bases, J lost 5 bases, and 3 bases stayed unmatched. In DNA form, the CDR3 reads TGTGCCAGCTCCCCGGGACAGGGGGACGAGCAGTACTTC. Its protein product is CASSPGQGDEQYF.

The chain carries TRBV28 and TRBJ2-7, with TRBD2 matching 14 bases. Trimming cost V 3 bases and J 6 bases; bases outside gene matches: 4. Germline loops: CDR1 MDHEN, CDR2 SYDVKM. This CDR3 region has 15 residues. For the CDR3, the DNA is TGTGCCAGCAGTTTCGGGACTAGCGGGAGTCGCGAGCAGTACTTC. Its protein product is CASSFGTSGSREQYF.

The chain has TRBV5-8 and TRBJ1-5; D is perhaps TRBD1 (6 bases). Germline CDR1 reads SGHTS; CDR2 reads YDEGEE. The CDR3 has 16 residues. V was shortened by 4 bases and J by 3 bases, with 17 bases between the two germline ends. The CDR3 region is CASSHDGTPTNQPQHF. The CDR3 nucleotides read TGTGCCAGCAGCCACGACGGGACACCAACCAATCAGCCCCAGCATTTT. The full variable domain, in which reference TRBV5-8 and TRBJ1-5 provide the parts outside the CDR3, is EAGVTQSPTHLIKTRGQQATLRCSPISGHTSVYWYQQALGLGLQFLLWYDEGEERNRGNFPPRFSGRQFPNYSSELNVNALELEDSALYLCASSHDGTPTNQPQHFGDGTRLSIL.

The chain is built from TRBV30 and TRBJ1-3; perhaps TRBD1 as D (5 bases). The V gene lost 0 bases and the J gene lost 3 bases, with 12 bases spanning the gap. Germline-derived CDR1 and CDR2 are GTSNPN and SVGIG (reference sequence). This CDR3 has 15 amino acids. For the CDR3, the DNA is TGTGCCTGGAGTGTAGGAGGGGATCTTGGAAACACCATATATTTT. Translated: CAWSVGGDLGNTIYF.

The V and J genes are TRBV5-6 and TRBJ2-2; 8 positions match TRBD1. V trimming: 5 bases; J trimming: 1 base; junction bases outside the gene matches: 7. The germline V gene encodes CDR1 SGHDT and CDR2 YYEEEE. The CDR3 loop spans 16 amino acids. CDR3 nucleotides: TGTGCCAGCAGAACCGGGACAGGACTGAACACCGGGGAGCTGTTTTTT. Translating it yields CASRTGTGLNTGELFF.

The chain uses TRBV28 and TRBJ2-5; perhaps TRBD1 as D (6 bases). Germline V gives CDR1 MDHEN, CDR2 SYDVKM. The CDR3 is 18 amino acids. Trimming took 3 bases from V and 0 from J, leaving 20 bases between them. The CDR3 is CASSFKFGDNKYQETQYF. The DNA for the CDR3 is TGTGCCAGCAGTTTTAAATTTGGGGACAACAAGTACCAAGAGACCCAGTACTTC.

The genes are TRBV4-2 and TRBJ2-7, with 11 bases identical to TRBD2. This CDR3 comprises 15 residues. Germline V CDR1 and CDR2: LGHNA, YNFKEQ. The V segment lost 4 bases and the J segment 3 bases; nucleotides outside the gene matches: 5. CDR3 nucleotide sequence: TGTGCCAGCAGCCCCCTAGCGGGAGGATACTACGAGCAGTACTTC. Amino acid sequence: CASSPLAGGYYEQYF.

The V gene is TRBV28, the J gene TRBJ1-5; a possible D gene is TRBD1 (6 bases). The CDR3 spans 14 residues. Germline assignment: CDR1 MDHEN and CDR2 SYDVKM. The germline V and J ends were trimmed by 6 bases and 5 bases, with 14 bases remaining between them. The CDR3 coding sequence is TGTGCCAGCAGCCCAGACAGGAATGATCAGCCCCAGCATTTT. Its translation is CASSPDRNDQPQHF.

This clone was detected once. This chain connects TRBV5-5 to TRBJ2-1, with 8 bases matching TRBD2. V dropped 1 base and J dropped 0; count of bases not matched to a gene: 9. Germline CDR1 reads SGHKS; CDR2 reads YYEKEE (reference sequence). The CDR3 is 18 amino acids. The CDR3 here is CASSLSSAGTSSYNEQFF. The CDR3 nucleotides are TGTGCCAGCAGCTTGAGTTCTGCCGGGACTAGCTCCTACAATGAGCAGTTCTTC. The variable domain in full, with the rest retrieved from reference TRBV5-5 and TRBJ2-1, is DAGVTQSPTHLIKTRGQQVTLRCSPISGHKSVSWYQQVLGQGPQFIFQYYEKEERGRGNFPDRFSARQFPNYSSELNVNALLLGDSALYLCASSLSSAGTSSYNEQFFGPGTRLTVL.

This chain uses TRBV4-3 with TRBJ2-4, with D possibly TRBD1 on 6 matching bases. V was pared by 0 bases and J by 2 bases, with 14 bases between. Germline V gene lookup returns CDR1 LGHNA and CDR2 YSLEER. CDR3 length: 17 residues. Here the CDR3 DNA reads TGCGCCAGCAGCCAAGAAGCGGTCAGGGGCTCCAAAAACATTCAGTACTTC. Translating gives CASSQEAVRGSKNIQYF.

The chain recombines TRBV19 with TRBJ2-1; 10 nucleotides match TRBD2. The CDR3 consists of 16 residues. Germline V gene sequence: CDR1 LNHDA, CDR2 SQIVND (reference sequence). Losses at the gene ends were 3 bases for V and 8 bases for J; bases not matched to a gene: 10. This chain's CDR3 is CASSIIEASGSDEQFF. As DNA, the CDR3 is TGTGCCAGTAGTATTATTGAGGCTAGCGGGAGTGATGAGCAGTTCTTC.

This clone was seen just once. This chain uses TRBV19 with TRBJ1-2, with 7 bases aligning to TRBD1. This CDR3 has 15 amino acids. CDR1 is LNHDA and CDR2 is SQIVND in the germline V gene (reference sequence). The ends lost 4 bases at V and 4 bases at J; junction bases unmatched: 9. Here the CDR3 reads CASSRLGTDFYGYTF. CDR3 bases: TGTGCCAGTAGTAGACTTGGGACAGACTTCTATGGCTACACCTTC.

The chain has TRBV5-1 and TRBJ2-1; 10 bases align to TRBD2. Germline V gene data show CDR1 as SGHRS and CDR2 as YFSETQ. This CDR3 has 16 amino acids. Trimming at V came to 0 bases and at J to 5 bases, leaving 5 bases not matched to a gene. The CDR3 coding sequence is TGCGCCAGCAGCTTGGCCGGGACTAGCGTAAACAATGAGCAGTTCTTC. This sequence encodes CASSLAGTSVNNEQFF.

This clone has only a few counts. At the DNA level, this CDR3 is encoded by other sequences in the same sample as well. The CDR3 DNA is TGCGCCAGCAGCTTGAGGTCTACTACGAACACTGAAGCTTTCTTT. Its protein is CASSLRSTTNTEAFF. The V and J genes are TRBV5-1 and TRBJ1-1; D gene unclear. Germline lookup yields CDR1 SGHRS and CDR2 YFSETQ. The CDR3 contains 15 residues. V lost 1 base to trimming and J lost 1 base, with 11 bases between them. Drawing the rest from reference TRBV5-1 and TRBJ1-1, the complete variable domain is KAGVTQTPRYLIKTRGQQVTLSCSPISGHRSVSWYQQTPGQGLQFLFEYFSETQRNKGNFPGRFSGRQFSNSRSEMNVSTLELGDSALYLCASSLRSTTNTEAFFGQGTRLTVV.

CDR3 amino acids: CATSRGSNAAITGELFF. DNA for the CDR3: TGTGCCACCAGCAGAGGGAGTAACGCAGCGATCACCGGGGAGCTGTTTTTT. The chain couples TRBV15 to TRBJ2-2; no firm D call. Germline CDR1 reads LNHNV; CDR2 reads YYDKDF (reference sequence). V lost 1 base, J lost 4 bases, and 16 bases lay in between. The CDR3 is 17 amino acids.

V usage is TRBV27 and J usage is TRBJ1-2; the D gene is possibly TRBD1 (5 bases). Trimming pared 5 bases from V and 4 bases from J, leaving 17 bases between. From germline, CDR1 is MNHEY and CDR2 SMNVEV (reference sequence). The CDR3 loop spans 15 amino acids. The CDR3 reads CASSPGPTFTYGYTF. CDR3 DNA: TGTGCCAGCAGTCCAGGGCCAACGTTCACCTATGGCTACACCTTC.

This rearrangement joins TRBV4-3 to TRBJ2-5; D call uncertain. Germline assignment: CDR1 LGHNA and CDR2 YSLEER. The CDR3 length is 16 residues. Deletions cut 0 bases from V and 1 base from J, with 12 bases between. This CDR3 reads CASSQELVASQETQYF. The CDR3 nucleotides are TGCGCCAGCAGCCAAGAACTCGTAGCCAGCCAAGAGACCCAGTACTTC.

V and J are TRBV27 and TRBJ2-1, with TRBD2 matching 10 bases. The V and J ends lost 5 bases and 7 bases, in that order; junction bases with no gene match: 8. This CDR3 region has 15 residues. CDR1 MNHEY and CDR2 SMNVEV come from the germline V gene (reference sequence). The CDR3 spells CASSLLAGVGNEQFF. The CDR3 region has the DNA TGTGCCAGCAGTCTCCTAGCGGGAGTTGGTAATGAGCAGTTCTTC.

V gene TRBV9 combines with J gene TRBJ2-7, with 9 bases matching TRBD1. The CDR3 length is 15 residues. V dropped 2 bases and J dropped 0; count of bases not matched to a gene: 3. Germline loops: CDR1 SGDLS, CDR2 YYNGEE. CDR3 in amino acids: CASSVGQGFSYEQYF. Here the CDR3 DNA reads TGTGCCAGCAGCGTGGGACAGGGATTCTCCTACGAGCAGTACTTC.